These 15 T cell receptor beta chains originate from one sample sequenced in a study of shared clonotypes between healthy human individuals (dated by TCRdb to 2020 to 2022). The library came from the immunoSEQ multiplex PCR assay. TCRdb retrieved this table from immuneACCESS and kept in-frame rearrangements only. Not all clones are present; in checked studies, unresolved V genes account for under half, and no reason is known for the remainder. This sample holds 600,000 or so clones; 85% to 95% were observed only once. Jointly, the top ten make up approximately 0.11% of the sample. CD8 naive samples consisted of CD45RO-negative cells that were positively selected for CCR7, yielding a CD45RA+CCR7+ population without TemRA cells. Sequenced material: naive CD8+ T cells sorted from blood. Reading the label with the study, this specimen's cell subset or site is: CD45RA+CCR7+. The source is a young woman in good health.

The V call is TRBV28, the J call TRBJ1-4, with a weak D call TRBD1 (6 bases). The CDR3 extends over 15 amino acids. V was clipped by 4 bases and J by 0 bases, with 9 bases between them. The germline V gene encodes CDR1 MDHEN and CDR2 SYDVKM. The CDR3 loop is CASSSYRATNEKLFF. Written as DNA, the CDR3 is TGTGCCAGCAGTTCCTACAGGGCAACTAATGAAAAACTGTTTTTT.

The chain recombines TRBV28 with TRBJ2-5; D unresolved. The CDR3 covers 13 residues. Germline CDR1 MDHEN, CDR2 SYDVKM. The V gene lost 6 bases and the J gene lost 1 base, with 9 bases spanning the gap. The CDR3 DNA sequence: TGTGCCAGCAGCCTACAGCTCCAAGAGACCCAGTACTTC. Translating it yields CASSLQLQETQYF. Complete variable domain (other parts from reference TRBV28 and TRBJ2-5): DVKVTQSSRYLVKRTGEKVFLECVQDMDHENMFWYRQDPGLGLRLIYFSYDVKMKEKGDIPEGYSVSREKKERFSLILESASTNQTSMYLCASSLQLQETQYFGPGTRLLVL.

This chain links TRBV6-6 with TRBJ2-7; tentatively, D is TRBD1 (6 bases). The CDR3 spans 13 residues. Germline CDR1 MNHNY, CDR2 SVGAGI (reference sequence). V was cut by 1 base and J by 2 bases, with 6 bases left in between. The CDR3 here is CASSYYRAYEQYF. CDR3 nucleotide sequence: TGTGCCAGCAGTTACTACAGGGCCTACGAGCAGTACTTC.

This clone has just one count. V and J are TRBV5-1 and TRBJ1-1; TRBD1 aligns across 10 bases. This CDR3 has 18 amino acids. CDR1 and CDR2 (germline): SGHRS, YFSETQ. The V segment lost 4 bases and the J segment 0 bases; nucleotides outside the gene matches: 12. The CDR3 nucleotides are TGCGCCAGCAGCACAATCCACCCGGGACAGGGGATGAACACTGAAGCTTTCTTT. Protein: CASSTIHPGQGMNTEAFF.

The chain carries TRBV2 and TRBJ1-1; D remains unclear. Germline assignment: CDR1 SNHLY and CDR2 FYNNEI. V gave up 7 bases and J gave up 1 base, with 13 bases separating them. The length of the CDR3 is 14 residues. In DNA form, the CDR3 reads TGTGCCAGCATTCTATCGGACTGGAACACTGAAGCTTTCTTT. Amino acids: CASILSDWNTEAFF.

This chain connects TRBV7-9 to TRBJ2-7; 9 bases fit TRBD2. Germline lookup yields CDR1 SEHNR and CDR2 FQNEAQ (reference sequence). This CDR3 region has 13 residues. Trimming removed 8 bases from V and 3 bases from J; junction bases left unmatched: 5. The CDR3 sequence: CASEREDHYEQYF. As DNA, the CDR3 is TGTGCCAGCGAGCGGGAGGACCACTACGAGCAGTACTTC.

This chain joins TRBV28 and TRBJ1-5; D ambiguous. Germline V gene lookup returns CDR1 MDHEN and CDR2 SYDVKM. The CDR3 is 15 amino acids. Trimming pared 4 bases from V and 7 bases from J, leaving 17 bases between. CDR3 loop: CASSSPQGSKQPQHF. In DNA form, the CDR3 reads TGTGCCAGCAGTTCCCCCCAAGGGTCCAAACAGCCCCAGCATTTT.

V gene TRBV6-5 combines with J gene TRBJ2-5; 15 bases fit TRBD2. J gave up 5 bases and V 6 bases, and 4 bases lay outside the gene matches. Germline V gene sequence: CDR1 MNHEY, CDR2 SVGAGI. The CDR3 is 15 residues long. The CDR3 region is CASSPGLAGGETQYF. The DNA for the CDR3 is TGTGCCAGCAGCCCCGGACTAGCGGGAGGGGAGACCCAGTACTTC.

The CDR3 DNA reads TGCGCCAGCAGCTTGGGGCCCTCCGGGGGGACAGCCTACGAGCAGTACTTC. It yields the protein CASSLGPSGGTAYEQYF. This chain connects TRBV5-1 to TRBJ2-7; D may match TRBD1 or TRBD2 (7 bases each). CDR1 and CDR2 from the germline V gene are SGHRS and YFSETQ. This CDR3 contains 17 residues. V lost 0 bases, J lost 2 bases, and 18 bases lay in between.

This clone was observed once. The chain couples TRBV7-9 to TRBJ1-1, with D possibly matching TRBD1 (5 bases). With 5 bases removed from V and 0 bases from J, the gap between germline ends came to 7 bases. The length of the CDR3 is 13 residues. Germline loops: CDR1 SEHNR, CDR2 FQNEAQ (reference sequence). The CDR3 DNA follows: TGTGCCAGCAGCGAGGGGATGAACACTGAAGCTTTCTTT. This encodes CASSEGMNTEAFF.

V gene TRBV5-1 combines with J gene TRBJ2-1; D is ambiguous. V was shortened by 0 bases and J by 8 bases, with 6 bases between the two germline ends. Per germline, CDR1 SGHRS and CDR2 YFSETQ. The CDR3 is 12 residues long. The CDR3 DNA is TGCGCCAGCAGCTTGGCCAGAGATGAGCAGTTCTTC. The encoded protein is CASSLARDEQFF.

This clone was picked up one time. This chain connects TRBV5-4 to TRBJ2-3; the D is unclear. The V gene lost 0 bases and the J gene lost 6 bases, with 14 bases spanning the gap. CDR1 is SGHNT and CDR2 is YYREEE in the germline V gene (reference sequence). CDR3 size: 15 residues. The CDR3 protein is CASSLESVPADTQYF. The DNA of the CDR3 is TGTGCCAGCAGCTTGGAGAGCGTCCCAGCGGATACGCAGTATTTT. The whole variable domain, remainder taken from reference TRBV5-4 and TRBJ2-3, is ETGVTQSPTHLIKTRGQQVTLRCSSQSGHNTVSWYQQALGQGPQFIFQYYREEENGRGNFPPRFSGLQFPNYSSELNVNALELDDSALYLCASSLESVPADTQYFGPGTRLTVL.

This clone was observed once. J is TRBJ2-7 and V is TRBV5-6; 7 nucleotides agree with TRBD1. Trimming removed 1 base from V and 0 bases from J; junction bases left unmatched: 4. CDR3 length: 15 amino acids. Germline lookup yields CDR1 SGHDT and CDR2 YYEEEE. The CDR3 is CASSLHGTDSYEQYF. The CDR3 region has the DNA TGTGCCAGCAGCTTGCATGGGACAGACTCCTACGAGCAGTACTTC.

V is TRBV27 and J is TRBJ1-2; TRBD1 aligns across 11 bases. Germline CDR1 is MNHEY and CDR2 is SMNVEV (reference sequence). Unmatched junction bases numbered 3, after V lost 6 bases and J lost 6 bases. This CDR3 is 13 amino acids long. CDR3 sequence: CASSRTGGHGYTF. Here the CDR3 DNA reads TGTGCCAGCAGCCGGACAGGGGGCCATGGCTACACCTTC.

The CDR3 sequence: CASSPVTGNYEQYF. The DNA for the CDR3 is TGTGCCAGCAGTCCGGTTACAGGGAACTACGAGCAGTACTTC. The rearrangement joins TRBV28 to TRBJ2-7; tentative D call: TRBD1 (6 bases). There are 14 residues in the CDR3. Trimming took off 5 bases at V and 3 bases at J, with 14 bases between the two ends. Germline V gives CDR1 MDHEN, CDR2 SYDVKM. Combining the CDR3 with reference TRBV28 and TRBJ2-7 gives the whole variable domain DVKVTQSSRYLVKRTGEKVFLECVQDMDHENMFWYRQDPGLGLRLIYFSYDVKMKEKGDIPEGYSVSREKKERFSLILESASTNQTSMYLCASSPVTGNYEQYFGPGTRLTVT.